Below are 5 T cell receptor beta chains sequenced from a single sample in a study of shared clonotypes between healthy human individuals. Assay: immunoSEQ multiplex PCR; the TCRdb copy retains only in-frame clones and omits some. The sample has about 2 million clones; around 96% are singletons. Naive CD8 cells, CD45RO-negative and positively selected for CCR7, excluded terminally differentiated effector memory CD45RA+ cells. Sequenced: naive CD8+ T cells sorted from blood. The receptor source for this set is a man between 18 and 29 years old in good health.

This clone was seen a single time. V gene TRBV19 combines with J gene TRBJ1-2, with a tentative D call TRBD1 (5 bases). Trimming took off 5 bases at V and 1 base at J, with 20 bases between the two ends. The germline V gene has CDR1 LNHDA and CDR2 SQIVND (reference sequence). This CDR3 has 17 amino acids. Here the CDR3 reads CASSVTGESPRNYGYTF. The CDR3 coding sequence is TGTGCCAGTAGTGTCACAGGCGAATCACCCCGTAACTATGGCTACACCTTC.

The chain recombines TRBV2 with TRBJ2-7; TRBD2 agrees at 9 bases. The V gene's germline CDR1 is SNHLY and CDR2 FYNNEI. The CDR3 spans 15 residues. Trimming at V came to 6 bases and at J to 0 bases, leaving 6 bases not matched to a gene. CDR3 nucleotides: TGTGCCAGCAGCCTGGGACTAGCAGGCTCCTACGAGCAGTACTTC. Residues: CASSLGLAGSYEQYF.

The chain employs TRBV4-1 and TRBJ2-7, with a weak D call TRBD2 (5 bases). This CDR3 contains 15 residues. Trimming cost V 3 bases and J 2 bases, with 14 bases left between them. Germline lookup yields CDR1 MGHRA and CDR2 YSYEKL. The CDR3: CASSQAAREAYEQYF. CDR3 DNA sequence: TGCGCCAGCAGCCAGGCCGCCCGGGAAGCCTACGAGCAGTACTTC.

This chain uses TRBV7-8 with TRBJ2-3, with 7 bases identical to TRBD2. Germline lookup yields CDR1 SGHVS and CDR2 FQNEAQ. Trimming at V came to 5 bases and at J to 2 bases, leaving 10 bases not matched to a gene. This CDR3 is 16 amino acids long. This CDR3 is CASSPPGLAATDTQYF. In DNA form, the CDR3 reads TGTGCCAGCAGCCCCCCAGGCCTAGCGGCCACAGATACGCAGTATTTT.

In the case of this clone: Additional DNA sequences in this sample encode the identical CDR3. The gene calls are TRBV9 and TRBJ2-1; possible D gene TRBD2, 7 bases. V gave up 4 bases and J gave up 6 bases, with 14 bases separating them. The germline V gene encodes CDR1 SGDLS and CDR2 YYNGEE. The CDR3 has 14 residues. The CDR3 reads CASSSGLGGNEQFF. The CDR3 DNA follows: TGTGCCAGCAGCTCCGGACTAGGGGGCAATGAGCAGTTCTTC.